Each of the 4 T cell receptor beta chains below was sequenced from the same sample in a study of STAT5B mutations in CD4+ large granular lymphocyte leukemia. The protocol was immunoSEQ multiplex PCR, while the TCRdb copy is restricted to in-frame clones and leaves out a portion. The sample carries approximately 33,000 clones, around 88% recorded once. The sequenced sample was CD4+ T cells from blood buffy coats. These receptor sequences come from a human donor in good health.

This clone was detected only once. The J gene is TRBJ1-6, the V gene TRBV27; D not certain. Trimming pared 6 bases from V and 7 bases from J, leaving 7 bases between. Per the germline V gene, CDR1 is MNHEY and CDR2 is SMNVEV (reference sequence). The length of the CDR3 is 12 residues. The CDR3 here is CASRRENSPLHF. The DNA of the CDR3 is TGTGCCAGCAGGCGGGAAAATTCACCCCTCCACTTT.

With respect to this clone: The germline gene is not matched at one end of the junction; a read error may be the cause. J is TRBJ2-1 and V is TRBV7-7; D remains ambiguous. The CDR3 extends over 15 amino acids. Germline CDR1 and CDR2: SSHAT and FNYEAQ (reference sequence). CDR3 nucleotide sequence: TGTGCTAGCAGCTTCAGCCAGGCCTCCTACAATGAGCAGTTCTTC. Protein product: CASSFSQASYNEQFF.

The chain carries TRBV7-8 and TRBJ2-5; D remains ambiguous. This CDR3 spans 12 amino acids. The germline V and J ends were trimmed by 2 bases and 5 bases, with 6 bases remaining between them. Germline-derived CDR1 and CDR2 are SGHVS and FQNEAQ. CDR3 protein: CASSLIRETQYF. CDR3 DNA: TGTGCCAGCAGCTTAATCAGGGAGACCCAGTACTTC.

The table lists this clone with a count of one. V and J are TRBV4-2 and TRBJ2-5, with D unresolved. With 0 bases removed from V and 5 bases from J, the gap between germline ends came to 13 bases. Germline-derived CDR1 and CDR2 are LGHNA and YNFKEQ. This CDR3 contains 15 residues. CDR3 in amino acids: CASSQELSRIETQYF. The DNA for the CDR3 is TGTGCCAGCAGCCAAGAACTCTCCCGGATTGAGACCCAGTACTTC.